This T cell receptor (beta chain) is drawn from a study of pediatric ulcerative colitis. At the level of the study: Most patients had pancolitis, and two had left-sided colitis.

CDR3 length: 18 amino acids. Germline loops: CDR1 SEHNR, CDR2 FQNEAQ (reference sequence). The V gene end was trimmed by 5 bases and the J gene end by 3 bases; junction bases not matched to a gene: 15. The data were produced by immunoSEQ multiplex PCR, yet TCRdb's version contains in-frame clones alone and is incomplete. The repertoire holds roughly 64,000 clones, with roughly 90% as singletons. Blood was drawn at the time of colonoscopy. The origin of this receptor is a boy younger than 18 with severe ulcerative colitis. The chain carries TRBV7-9 and TRBJ2-3; 9 bases match TRBD2. Source material: blood. The CDR3 nucleotides are TGTGCCAGCAGCGCGACAGGGTCAGCTAGCGGGATGACAGATACGCAGTATTTT. Its translation: CASSATGSASGMTDTQYF.